This T cell receptor beta chain came from a study of T cell responses to AZD1222 COVID-19 vaccine. Whole-study results and caveats: There were vaccine-associated CD4 TCRs across spike, dominant at 160-218 and 743-854.

As for this clone: Its antigen is currently unknown.

Germline CDR1 and CDR2: GTSNPN and SVGIG (reference sequence). The V gene end was trimmed by 3 bases and the J gene end by 6 bases; junction bases not matched to a gene: 2. There are 13 residues in the CDR3. Libraries were prepared by immunoSEQ multiplex PCR; TCRdb keeps only in-frame clonotypes and omits some of them. The sample shows tens of thousands of clones, approximately 84% of them seen only once. This sequence was found in an adult in good health. The material sequenced was peripheral blood, taken on day 0 of AZD1222 vaccination. V usage is TRBV30 and J usage is TRBJ2-4, with TRBD1 matching over 10 bases. This chain's CDR3 is CAWRDRGVNIQYF. Here the CDR3 DNA reads TGTGCCTGGAGGGACAGGGGGGTAAACATTCAGTACTTC.